This entry describes one T cell receptor (beta chain). Antigen: not known. This entry belongs to a study of cytomegalovirus exposure and HLA in healthy donors. Study in general: From donors who were HLA-typed, an early data release held 80 million or so unique TCRs. Study-wide results and caveats: Accounts indicate the classifier identified cytomegalovirus status with strong specificity and sensitivity. In a later analysis, a missense DCLRE1C variant was linked to TCR beta V- and J-gene trimming.

PCR amplification relied on 60 Vbeta primers (plus 13 Jbeta primers). The assay was immunoSEQ multiplex PCR, and TCRdb's table has in-frame clones only and misses some. The data show 110,000 to 150,000 clones, with roughly 80% seen just once and less than 1.5% held by the top ten. The CDR3 length is 15 residues. V lost 6 bases and J lost 5, with 17 bases in between. Germline V gene data show CDR1 as MNHEY and CDR2 as SMNVEV (reference sequence). The sequenced sample consisted of PBMCs. The sequence was obtained from a female donor in good health and CMV-seronegative. This rearrangement joins TRBV27 to TRBJ2-1, with D maybe TRBD2 (6 bases). CDR3 DNA: TGTGCCAGCAGCCCAATGGGGGGAAAGAACAATGAGCAGTTCTTC. It codes for CASSPMGGKNNEQFF.